The source of this TCR beta chain is a study of OX40 agonist ivuxolimab in advanced cancers. Study outcomes and limitations: Clonal expansion from baseline to week 6 occurred in both CD4+ and CD8+ T cells.

Note on this clone: Its matching antigen is unknown.

Assay: immunoSEQ multiplex PCR; the TCRdb copy retains only in-frame clones and omits some. Of about 2,800 clones in the sample, around 72% were seen once. This receptor was identified in an adult with an advanced solid tumor such as melanoma, head and neck, liver or kidney cancer. The specimen was CD4+ or CD8+ T cells sorted from blood, collected in a trial of the OX40 agonist ivuxolimab.

The CDR3 sequence is CASSATSTDTQYF. CDR3 DNA sequence: TGTGCCAGTAGTGCGACCAGCACAGATACGCAGTATTTT. The rearrangement links TRBV19 to TRBJ2-3; D unresolved. CDR3 length: 13 residues. V lost 5 bases and J lost 0, with 6 bases in between. Germline-derived CDR1 and CDR2 are LNHDA and SQIVND (reference sequence).